Detailed here is one T cell receptor (beta chain). No antigen is known for it. These data come from a study of T cell responses to AZD1222 COVID-19 vaccine. Sequenced by immunoSEQ multiplex PCR; TCRdb stores in-frame clones only, minus some. Of about 130,000 clones listed, about 93% are singletons. This CDR3 has 14 residues. CDR1 SGHNT and CDR2 YYREEE come from the germline V gene (reference sequence). V was trimmed by 4 bases and J by 1 base, leaving 11 bases between them. Overall study findings and caveats: The donor cohort was predominantly white British with a female majority, and clonal diversity may have been underestimated. An increase in Spike-specific TCR breadth and depth was observed after two AZD1222 doses. With dominance at 160-218 and 743-854, vaccine-associated CD4 TCRs spanned spike.

The TCR was taken from an adult who received the AZD1222 COVID-19 vaccine. The source was peripheral blood, collected 28 days after the second AZD1222 dose. This chain uses TRBV5-4 with TRBJ2-5; a possible D gene is TRBD1 (5 bases). DNA for the CDR3: TGTGCCAGCAGCACTCGACAGTTCCAAGAGACCCAGTACTTC. It specifies CASSTRQFQETQYF. Full variable domain (rest looked up from reference TRBV5-4 and TRBJ2-5): ETGVTQSPTHLIKTRGQQVTLRCSSQSGHNTVSWYQQALGQGPQFIFQYYREEENGRGNFPPRFSGLQFPNYSSELNVNALELDDSALYLCASSTRQFQETQYFGPGTRLLVL.